This TCR beta chain was recovered during a study of spatial heterogeneity in lung cancer. Time point defined: sample taken at primary tumor resection. TCRdb ran MiXCR on the 5' RACE reads and lists one entry per CDR3 protein. The sample has about 5,200 distinct CDR3 sequences; around 12% are singletons. Study-level points and caveats: Mutation tallies in tumors tracked expanded intratumoral alpha and beta TCR counts.

This clonotype was observed a single time. Its matching antigen is unknown. V lost 3 bases and J 11 bases, leaving 11 bases between the germline ends. This CDR3 comprises 12 residues. Germline CDR1 and CDR2: DFQATT and SNEGSKA (reference sequence). This clonotype was obtained from a male donor with early-stage non-small cell lung cancer. The chain uses TRBV20-1 and TRBJ1-6; no firm D call. The sample consisted of lung tumor tissue, taken at surgery. This CDR3 reads CSASGISTPLHF. CDR3 in DNA: TGCAGTGCTAGTGGGATTTCAACACCCCTCCACTTT.